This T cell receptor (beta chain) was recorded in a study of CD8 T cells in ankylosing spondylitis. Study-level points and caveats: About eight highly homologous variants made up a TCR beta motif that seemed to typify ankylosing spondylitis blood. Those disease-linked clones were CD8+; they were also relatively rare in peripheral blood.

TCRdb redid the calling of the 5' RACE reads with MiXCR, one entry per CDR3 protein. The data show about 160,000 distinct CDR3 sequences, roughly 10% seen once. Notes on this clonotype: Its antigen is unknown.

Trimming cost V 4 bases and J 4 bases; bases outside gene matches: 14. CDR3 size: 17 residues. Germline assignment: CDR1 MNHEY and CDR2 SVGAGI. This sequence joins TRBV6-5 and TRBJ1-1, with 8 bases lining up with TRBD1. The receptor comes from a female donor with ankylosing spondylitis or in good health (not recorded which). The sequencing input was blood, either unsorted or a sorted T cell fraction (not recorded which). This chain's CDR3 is CASSFLLGQGLGTEAFF. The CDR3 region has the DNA TGTGCCAGCAGTTTCCTCCTTGGACAGGGATTGGGCACTGAAGCTTTCTTT.